This TCR beta chain was observed in a study of cytomegalovirus exposure and HLA in healthy donors. V was clipped by 5 bases and J by 4 bases, with 18 bases between them. The germline CDR1 and CDR2 sequences are MNHEY and SMNVEV (reference sequence). The CDR3 covers 15 residues. The PCR had 60 Vbeta and 13 Jbeta primers. Assay: immunoSEQ multiplex PCR; the TCRdb copy retains only in-frame clones and omits some. The sample has 35,000 to 45,000 clones; about 50% are singletons. Input material: PBMCs. This chain links TRBV27 with TRBJ2-7, with a tentative D call TRBD1 (7 bases). The clonotype originates from a human donor in good health. CDR3 amino acids: CASSRQQGSGYEQYF. In DNA form, the CDR3 reads TGTGCCAGCAGTAGACAACAGGGGAGCGGGTACGAGCAGTACTTC.